The 31 T cell receptor beta chains reported below all come from one sample, sequenced in a study of CD8+ T cells in alopecia areata. cDNA prepared by RNA extraction and subsequent reverse transcription served as the template for sequencing. Clones were sequenced by immunoSEQ multiplex PCR, and TCRdb holds only the in-frame ones, with some missing. This sample has about 210,000 clones, with around two fifths found just once. The treatment was: oral pan-JAK inhibitor, 5-10 mg twice daily. The sample was CD4+ T cells sorted from blood, taken around week 31, from a patient treated with tofacitinib. All receptors come from a human donor with alopecia areata.

This clone was detected a few times. Here the CDR3 DNA reads TGTGCCAGCAGCTTAGGGACAGAGTCTGAAGCTTTCTTT. It translates to CASSLGTESEAFF. This rearrangement joins TRBV7-9 to TRBJ1-1; maybe TRBD1 (6 bases). Trimming pared 1 base from V and 6 bases from J, leaving 9 bases between. The CDR3 is made up of 13 amino acids. Germline assignment: CDR1 SEHNR and CDR2 FQNEAQ (reference sequence). The full variable domain, rest sourced from reference TRBV7-9 and TRBJ1-1, is DTGVSQNPRHKITKRGQNVTFRCDPISEHNRLYWYRQTLGQGPEFLTYFQNEAQLEKSRLLSDRFSAERPKGSFSTLEIQRTEQGDSAMYLCASSLGTESEAFFGQGTRLTVV.

About this clone: Other DNA sequences in the same sample also yield this CDR3. The chain recombines TRBV4-1 with TRBJ1-5, with a weak D call TRBD1 (6 bases). The length of the CDR3 is 16 residues. The V end was cut by 0 bases, the J end by 6 bases, with 15 bases between. Per germline, CDR1 MGHRA and CDR2 YSYEKL. The CDR3 nucleotides are TGCGCCAGCAGCCAAGATCCGGGGGGCTGGCGTCAGCCCCAGCATTTT. Residues: CASSQDPGGWRQPQHF.

This clone was seen only once. V and J are TRBV6-5 and TRBJ2-3, with D possibly being TRBD1 (5 bases). CDR1 MNHEY and CDR2 SVGAGI come from the germline V gene. The CDR3 extends over 16 amino acids. Between the trimmed V and J ends, which lost 1 base and 3 bases, there was a span of 14 bases. CDR3 sequence: CASSYLKGAGTDTQYF. In DNA form, the CDR3 reads TGTGCCAGCAGTTACTTGAAAGGGGCTGGGACAGATACGCAGTATTTT.

With regard to this clone: In the same sample, other DNA sequences code for this CDR3. The chain links TRBV6-1 to TRBJ2-7; D remains unclear. CDR3 size: 11 residues. V lost 5 bases and J 0 bases, leaving 2 bases between the germline ends. Germline V lookup: CDR1 MNHNS, CDR2 SASEGT. The CDR3: CASSPSYEQYF. The CDR3 DNA sequence: TGTGCCAGCAGTCCCTCCTACGAGCAGTACTTC.

V gene TRBV7-3 combines with J gene TRBJ2-5; either TRBD1 or TRBD2 may supply D (5 bases each). Germline CDR1 SGHTA, CDR2 FQGTGA. Trimming took 3 bases from V and 2 from J, leaving 13 bases between them. The CDR3 is 15 amino acids. CDR3 sequence: CASSFGAGLQETQYF. CDR3 DNA: TGTGCCAGCAGCTTCGGGGCAGGCCTACAAGAGACCCAGTACTTC.

This clone has a handful of counts. The chain joins TRBV7-3 to TRBJ1-1, with D hard to call. Germline assignment: CDR1 SGHTA and CDR2 FQGTGA. Trimming stripped 5 bases from V and 1 base from J, with 11 bases between. The CDR3 spans 14 residues. The CDR3 coding sequence is TGTGCCAGCAGCACCCGGGAACCGAACACTGAAGCTTTCTTT. This sequence encodes CASSTREPNTEAFF.

This chain joins TRBV30 and TRBJ1-1; TRBD1 aligns across 7 bases. In germline, CDR1 is GTSNPN, CDR2 SVGIG (reference sequence). The CDR3 is made up of 13 amino acids. The trim removed 2 bases at V and 3 bases at J, leaving 3 bases unmatched. The CDR3, as DNA: TGTGCCTGGAGTCAGCAGGGGGACACTGAAGCTTTCTTT. It encodes CAWSQQGDTEAFF.

V is TRBV7-9 and J is TRBJ2-3; 10 bases fit TRBD2. The CDR3 spans 17 residues. From germline, CDR1 is SEHNR and CDR2 FQNEAQ (reference sequence). J lost 1 base, V lost 4 bases, and 8 bases had no gene match. The CDR3 DNA follows: TGTGCCAGCAGCTCCCCGACCGGGACTAGCGGCACAGATACGCAGTATTTT. Translating gives CASSSPTGTSGTDTQYF.

This rearrangement joins TRBV7-9 to TRBJ2-7, with a possible D match to TRBD1 (6 bases). Trimming stripped 4 bases from V and 2 bases from J, with 15 bases between. The CDR3 totals 15 residues. Germline CDR1 reads SEHNR; CDR2 reads FQNEAQ (reference sequence). CDR3 sequence (DNA): TGTGCCAGCAGCTCCACAGGGAAAGGGCCCTACGAGCAGTACTTC. Translated, it gives CASSSTGKGPYEQYF.

This sequence joins TRBV5-1 and TRBJ2-7; D may be TRBD1 or TRBD2 (5 bases each). V lost 5 bases to trimming and J lost 2 bases, with 17 bases between them. Looked up from germline, CDR1 is SGHRS and CDR2 is YFSETQ. The CDR3 consists of 15 residues. The CDR3 region is CASSPRESPTYEQYF. The CDR3 DNA reads as TGCGCCAGCAGTCCCAGGGAGAGCCCAACCTACGAGCAGTACTTC.

In this sample, this clone turned up a few times. V is TRBV5-1 and J is TRBJ1-1, with TRBD1 matching 8 bases. The CDR3 spans 14 residues. The trim removed 4 bases at V and 5 bases at J, leaving 7 bases unmatched. Germline V CDR1 and CDR2: SGHRS, YFSETQ. DNA of the CDR3: TGCGCCAGCAGCGGACAGGGTCGAGGGACTGAAGCTTTCTTT. Its protein is CASSGQGRGTEAFF.

This rearrangement joins TRBV7-2 to TRBJ1-2, with a weak D call TRBD1 (6 bases). CDR3 length: 15 amino acids. V was shortened by 0 bases and J by 4 bases, with 12 bases between the two germline ends. CDR1 SGHTA and CDR2 FQGNSA come from the germline V gene. CDR3 in amino acids: CASSLARTGSYGYTF. CDR3 sequence (DNA): TGTGCCAGCAGCTTAGCGCGTACAGGGAGCTATGGCTACACCTTC.

This rearrangement joins TRBV11-2 to TRBJ1-3; D remains ambiguous. CDR1 and CDR2 (germline): SGHAT, FQNNGV. V gave up 5 bases and J gave up 0 bases, with 8 bases separating them. The CDR3 extends over 14 amino acids. The CDR3 DNA reads TGTGCCAGCAGCCCCTCGGACTCTGGAAACACCATATATTTT. This gives the protein CASSPSDSGNTIYF.

This chain uses TRBV7-3 with TRBJ2-7; a weak D match, TRBD1 (6 bases). In germline, CDR1 is SGHTA, CDR2 FQGTGA. There are 13 residues in the CDR3. The V and J ends lost 5 bases and 4 bases respectively, with 12 bases between them. The CDR3 region has the DNA TGTGCCAGCAGCACCCTAGGGGGATACGAGCAGTACTTC. It translates to CASSTLGGYEQYF.

With regard to this clone: Compared with germline, one end of the junction differs, possibly owing to a read error. V usage is TRBV7-7 and J usage is TRBJ2-1; 7 nucleotides match TRBD1. The CDR3 spans 15 residues. Looked up from germline, CDR1 is SSHAT and CDR2 is FNYEAQ (reference sequence). The CDR3 DNA sequence: TGTGCTAGCAGCTTAGGTGACAGGGACTACAATGAGCAGTTCTTC. Residues: CASSLGDRDYNEQFF. Combining the CDR3 with reference TRBV7-7 and TRBJ2-1 gives the whole variable domain GAGVSQSPRYKVTKRGQDVTLRCDPISSHATLYWYQQALGQGPEFLTYFNYEAQPDKSGLPSDRFSAERPEGSISTLTIQRTEQRDSAMYRCASSLGDRDYNEQFFGPGTRLTVL.

This chain links TRBV7-9 with TRBJ1-1, with D unclear. This CDR3 comprises 14 residues. Germline V CDR1 and CDR2: SEHNR, FQNEAQ (reference sequence). The ends were cut back, 2 bases at V and 3 bases at J, with 10 bases in the middle. CDR3 amino acids: CASSLSGYDTEAFF. The DNA for the CDR3 is TGTGCCAGCAGCTTAAGTGGGTACGACACTGAAGCTTTCTTT.

V is TRBV15 and J is TRBJ2-7; a weak D match, TRBD1 (6 bases). This CDR3 has 12 amino acids. Germline V gene data show CDR1 as LNHNV and CDR2 as YYDKDF (reference sequence). V gave up 0 bases and J gave up 9 bases, with 9 bases separating them. The CDR3 spells CATSRDTGTQYF. Here the CDR3 DNA reads TGTGCCACCAGCAGAGATACAGGGACGCAGTACTTC.

This clone was seen more than once but under ten times. The rearrangement uses TRBV7-6 and TRBJ1-1; D not certain. Germline-derived CDR1 and CDR2 are SGHVS and FNYEAQ. This CDR3 spans 13 amino acids. V was shortened by 5 bases and J by 3 bases, with 10 bases between the two germline ends. The CDR3: CASSPDTDTEAFF. For the CDR3, the DNA is TGTGCCAGCAGCCCTGACACCGACACTGAAGCTTTCTTT. Together with reference TRBV7-6 and TRBJ1-1, the CDR3 gives the full variable domain: GAGVSQSPRYKVTKRGQDVALRCDPISGHVSLYWYRQALGQGPEFLTYFNYEAQQDKSGLPNDRFSAERPEGSISTLTIQRTEQRDSAMYRCASSPDTDTEAFFGQGTRLTVV.

This clone appeared many times. This sequence joins TRBV7-8 and TRBJ1-3; D perhaps matches TRBD1 (5 bases). This CDR3 contains 14 residues. CDR1 and CDR2 (germline): SGHVS, FQNEAQ. The V and J ends lost 3 bases and 3 bases respectively, with 9 bases between them. As DNA, the CDR3 is TGTGCCAGCAGCTTGGGGACGTTTGGAAACACCATATATTTT. Translating gives CASSLGTFGNTIYF.

This clone appeared many times. This sequence joins TRBV7-3 and TRBJ1-1; a possible D gene is TRBD1 (5 bases). Trimming shortened V by 5 bases and J by 8 bases, and 12 bases separated the two germline ends. This CDR3 region has 12 residues. Germline V gives CDR1 SGHTA, CDR2 FQGTGA. The CDR3 DNA sequence: TGTGCCAGCAGCCCAGGGAGGAGAGAAGCTTTCTTT. Residues: CASSPGRREAFF.

This clone showed up just a few times. The rearrangement links TRBV7-9 to TRBJ2-1; TRBD2 matches 10 bases. V shed 5 bases and J 6 bases; nucleotides not matched to a gene: 10. Germline loops: CDR1 SEHNR, CDR2 FQNEAQ (reference sequence). The CDR3 has 16 amino acids. The CDR3 protein is CASSMSGRAKGNEQFF. The CDR3 DNA reads as TGTGCCAGCAGCATGAGCGGGAGGGCCAAAGGCAATGAGCAGTTCTTC.

This clone was counted only a few times. The chain is built from TRBV6-1 and TRBJ2-2, with D possibly being TRBD1 (5 bases). Germline V gene sequence: CDR1 MNHNS, CDR2 SASEGT. The CDR3 is made up of 14 amino acids. The CDR3 DNA is TGTGCTAGTTGGATACAGGTTTCGGCCGGGGAGCTGTTTTTT. Translating it yields CASWIQVSAGELFF.

This clone was seen only a few times. CDR3 nucleotide sequence: TGTGCCAGCTCAGTCGGACCTGGATACGAGCAGTACTTC. Protein sequence: CASSVGPGYEQYF. The chain links TRBV18 to TRBJ2-7; unclear D gene. The V end was cut by 5 bases, the J end by 4 bases, with 12 bases between. The CDR3 is 13 residues long. Germline loops: CDR1 KGHSH, CDR2 LQKENI.

This clone was counted only a few times. The chain combines TRBV7-2 with TRBJ2-7; unclear D gene. The CDR3 sequence is 12 residues long. Germline V CDR1 and CDR2: SGHTA, FQGNSA. Trimming pared 5 bases from V and 5 bases from J, leaving 10 bases between. CDR3 nucleotide sequence: TGTGCCAGCAGCCACCCCCGGAACGAGCAGTACTTC. Its protein product is CASSHPRNEQYF.

CDR3 sequence (DNA): TGTGCCAGCAGTCCTAACTTAGGGGGAGAGACCCAGTACTTC. It specifies CASSPNLGGETQYF. V usage is TRBV2 and J usage is TRBJ2-5; weak D call: TRBD1 (6 bases). This CDR3 has 14 amino acids. CDR1 is SNHLY, CDR2 FYNNEI, per germline. Trimming removed 5 bases from V and 4 bases from J, with 14 bases in between.

This clone was detected a few times. The chain uses TRBV5-1 and TRBJ2-1, with D maybe TRBD1 (7 bases). The V and J ends lost 3 bases and 5 bases respectively, with 9 bases between them. Germline values: CDR1 SGHRS, CDR2 YFSETQ. The CDR3 has 13 residues. The CDR3 sequence is CASSSRGDNEQFF. Here the CDR3 DNA reads TGCGCCAGCAGCTCCAGGGGGGACAATGAGCAGTTCTTC. The full variable domain, its missing parts supplied by reference TRBV5-1 and TRBJ2-1, is KAGVTQTPRYLIKTRGQQVTLSCSPISGHRSVSWYQQTPGQGLQFLFEYFSETQRNKGNFPGRFSGRQFSNSRSEMNVSTLELGDSALYLCASSSRGDNEQFFGPGTRLTVL.

This chain links TRBV4-1 with TRBJ1-5; 9 nucleotides agree with TRBD1. The length of the CDR3 is 16 residues. With V trimmed by 1 base and J by 7 bases, 8 bases remained unmatched. Germline loops: CDR1 MGHRA, CDR2 YSYEKL. CDR3 nucleotide sequence: TGCGCCAGCAGCCAAGGAACCGGGACAGGGTACCAGCCCCAGCATTTT. This codes for CASSQGTGTGYQPQHF.

Only one count was recorded for this clone. J is TRBJ1-1 and V is TRBV6-5; D is unclear. The germline CDR1 and CDR2 sequences are MNHEY and SVGAGI. V was pared by 0 bases and J by 9 bases, with 8 bases between. The CDR3 is made up of 12 amino acids. The CDR3: CASSYSGSQAFF. The CDR3 bases are TGTGCCAGCAGTTACTCGGGCAGTCAAGCTTTCTTT.

About this clone: The junction and the germline gene differ at one end; a read error may be behind it. This sequence joins TRBV5-1 and TRBJ2-7; D may be TRBD1 or TRBD2 (5 bases each). Germline V CDR1 and CDR2: SGHRS, YFSETQ. The length of the CDR3 is 11 residues. The CDR3 spells CASSGDRQSFF. The CDR3 DNA follows: TGCGCCAGCAGCGGGGACCGTCAATCCTTCTTC.

There are a few counts of this clone. The chain joins TRBV6-1 to TRBJ1-4; perhaps TRBD1 as D (5 bases). CDR1 MNHNS and CDR2 SASEGT come from the germline V gene. V was shortened by 6 bases and J by 1 base, with 12 bases between the two germline ends. The CDR3 is 15 residues long. CDR3 sequence: CASRRGAETNEKLFF. The CDR3 DNA follows: TGTGCCAGCAGGAGAGGGGCGGAAACTAATGAAAAACTGTTTTTT.

The CDR3 sequence: CAWSLSPGQGLRTEAFF. In DNA form, the CDR3 reads TGTGCCTGGAGTCTTAGCCCGGGACAGGGGTTAAGGACTGAAGCTTTCTTT. The chain is built from TRBV30 and TRBJ1-1; 10 nucleotides align to TRBD1. With 2 bases clipped from V and 5 bases from J, the junction kept 14 bases outside the gene matches. Germline lookup yields CDR1 GTSNPN and CDR2 SVGIG (reference sequence). This CDR3 region has 17 residues.